The rows below give T cell receptor beta chains drawn from one sample of a study of T cell responses to AZD1222 COVID-19 vaccine. This table comes from immunoSEQ multiplex PCR, and its TCRdb copy is limited to in-frame clones, with some not included. Here the sample spans some 100,000 clones, more than 70% being singletons. The sample here was peripheral blood, taken 28 days after the second AZD1222 dose. These TCRs come from an adult who received the AZD1222 COVID-19 vaccine. Both conserved end residues are part of each CDR3. Fields, in order: J gene, V gene, clone size, D gene, CDR3 DNA, CDR3 protein. The D gene is left open where the match is weak. Clone size appears in some rows only: once, few, many, or a class for an expanded clone.

TRBJ2-5	TRBV14	-	-	TGTGCCAGCAGCCCTTCATCATATGAGACCCAGTACTTC	CASSPSSYETQYF
TRBJ2-1	TRBV11-2	-	-	TGTGCCAGCAGCCCTTGGACAGTGGGACGTTACAATGAGCAGTTCTTC	CASSPWTVGRYNEQFF
TRBJ2-7	TRBV12-3/TRBV12-4	once	TRBD1	TGTGCCAGCAGTTTTTCCAGGGGGTACGAGCAGTACTTC	CASSFSRGYEQYF
TRBJ2-5	TRBV5-1	-	-	TGCGCCAGCAGCTGGGACGTCCAAGAGACCCAGTACTTC	CASSWDVQETQYF
TRBJ2-7	TRBV4-3	-	-	TGCGCCAGCAGCCAAGGTCATAACAGGGCAGACGAGCAGTACTTC	CASSQGHNRADEQYF
TRBJ2-2	TRBV7-3	-	-	TGTGCCAGCAGCCCTTTAGGGGCCGGGGAGCTGTTTTTT	CASSPLGAGELFF
TRBJ2-1	TRBV3-1/TRBV3-2	-	-	TGTGCCAGCCGGCTACCTGATGAGCAGTTCTTC	CASRLPDEQFF
TRBJ2-4	TRBV5-8	-	-	TGTGCCAGCAGCCTGTACCAGGGGGCCAAAAACATTCAGTACTTC	CASSLYQGAKNIQYF
TRBJ2-5	TRBV6-6	-	TRBD2	TGTGCCAGCAGTCTCGGACTAGCGGGGGGTTACCAAGAGACCCAGTACTTC	CASSLGLAGGYQETQYF
TRBJ1-6	TRBV11-2	few	-	TGTGCCAGCGGCACCCAGATTCATAATTCACCCCTCCACTTT	CASGTQIHNSPLHF
TRBJ2-7	TRBV7-6	-	TRBD2	TGTGCCAGCAGCCCCCCTAGCGGGAGAAACTACGAGCAGTACTTC	CASSPPSGRNYEQYF
TRBJ2-7	TRBV5-1	-	-	TGCGCCAGCAGCTTGGAGCCGACCAGCGAGCAGTACTTC	CASSLEPTSEQYF
TRBJ2-5	TRBV5-1	-	-	TGCGCCAGCACCCCCTCTCAGTCAATCCAAGAGACCCAGTACTTC	CASTPSQSIQETQYF
TRBJ2-2	TRBV7-3	-	-	TGTGCCAGCAGCGCCCTGACCGGGTCTAACGGGGAGCTGTTTTTT	CASSALTGSNGELFF
TRBJ1-2	TRBV18	-	-	TGTGCCAGCTCACCCGGACAGAGAGCAAACTATGGCTACACCTTC	CASSPGQRANYGYTF
TRBJ1-6	TRBV30	-	-	TGTGCCTGGAGTCGACACCCTAATTCACCCCTCCACTTT	CAWSRHPNSPLHF
TRBJ2-2	TRBV3-1/TRBV3-2	-	-	TGTGCCAGCAGCCAAGGTTACGACACCGGGGAGCTGTTTTTT	CASSQGYDTGELFF
TRBJ2-1	TRBV7-9	-	-	TGTGCCAGCAGCTTAGTGGGCAATGAGCAGTTCTTC	CASSLVGNEQFF
TRBJ2-5	TRBV6-2/TRBV6-3	once	-	TGTGCCAGCAGTTACCGAGGGCACCGGGGCCAAGAGACCCAGTACTTC	CASSYRGHRGQETQYF
TRBJ1-2	TRBV7-3	-	-	TGTGCCAGCAGCCCCACTGGGTCCTATGGCTACACCTTC	CASSPTGSYGYTF
TRBJ2-1	TRBV12-3/TRBV12-4	-	-	TGTGCCAGCAGTTCACGATACAATGAGCAGTTCTTC	CASSSRYNEQFF
TRBJ2-6	TRBV21-1	-	-	TGTGCCAGCAGCAACATGACGGTAAACTCTGGGGCCAACGTCCTGACTTTC	CASSNMTVNSGANVLTF
TRBJ1-5	TRBV28	once	-	TGTGCCAGCAGTTCCGGGGGCAACAATCAGCCCCAGCATTTT	CASSSGGNNQPQHF
TRBJ2-1	TRBV11-3	-	TRBD2	TGTGCCAGCAGCCAAGGGACTAGCGGGGGGAACAATGAGCAGTTCTTC	CASSQGTSGGNNEQFF
TRBJ1-2	TRBV6-5	-	TRBD1	TGTGCCAGCAGCACCTGGACAGGGAGCGCCTATGGCTACACCTTC	CASSTWTGSAYGYTF
TRBJ2-7	TRBV12-3/TRBV12-4	-	-	TGTGCCAGCAGTTTTGTGGGCTACGAGCAGTACTTC	CASSFVGYEQYF
TRBJ1-1	TRBV5-1	-	-	TGCGCCAGCAGCCAGGGGACACCGAACACTGAAGCTTTCTTT	CASSQGTPNTEAFF
TRBJ1-2	TRBV11-2	-	TRBD1	TGTGCCAGCAGTTCCGGGACAGGGAAGGCGGGCTATGGCTACACCTTC	CASSSGTGKAGYGYTF
TRBJ1-2	TRBV14	-	-	TGTGCCAGCAGCCAAGATCCGGGTCCACACTATGGCTACACCTTC	CASSQDPGPHYGYTF
TRBJ1-4	TRBV7-9	-	-	TGTGCCAGCAGCTTTGGAACGGGGTTGGAAAAACTGTTTTTT	CASSFGTGLEKLFF
TRBJ2-7	TRBV5-5	-	-	TGTGCCAGCAGCCTAACTCTCTCCGAGCAGTACTTC	CASSLTLSEQYF
TRBJ2-3	TRBV7-3	-	TRBD2	TGTGCCAGCAGCTACTCGGGACTAGCGGGAGTCCCAGGCGCAGATACGCAGTATTTT	CASSYSGLAGVPGADTQYF
TRBJ2-1	TRBV19	-	-	TGTGCCAGTAGTCCCGGGCCTGTGAGGTGGAATGAGCAGTTCTTC	CASSPGPVRWNEQFF
TRBJ2-2	TRBV27	many	-	TGTGCCTCAGGATACCCCTTTGACACCGGGGAGCTGTTTTTT	CASGYPFDTGELFF
TRBJ2-3	TRBV21-1	-	-	TGTGCCAGCAGCCTCACAGGGAGCCGCACAGATACGCAGTATTTT	CASSLTGSRTDTQYF
TRBJ2-5	TRBV7-9	-	TRBD1	TGTGCCAGCAGCTCCGGGACAGGGGGACTAGCGACCCAGTACTTC	CASSSGTGGLATQYF
TRBJ2-7	TRBV2	-	TRBD1	TGTGCCAGCGGAGGAACAGGGGCCTACGAGCAGTACTTC	CASGGTGAYEQYF
TRBJ2-1	TRBV11-1	-	-	TGTGCCAGCAGCTTTTCGGCTTTTAGCTCCTACAATGAGCAGTTCTTC	CASSFSAFSSYNEQFF
TRBJ1-2	TRBV5-6	-	TRBD1	TGTGCCAGCAGCCTAAACCGGGACAGGGCCTTAATGGGCTATGGCTACACCTTC	CASSLNRDRALMGYGYTF
TRBJ2-5	TRBV10-2	-	-	TGCGCCAGCAGTGAGAATCAAGAGACCCAGTACTTC	CASSENQETQYF
TRBJ2-6	TRBV3-1/TRBV3-2	-	-	TGTGCCAGCAGCCAAGTAGGATGGAGCCACTCTGGGGCCAACGTCCTGACTTTC	CASSQVGWSHSGANVLTF
TRBJ2-1	TRBV20-1	once	-	TGCAGTGCTAGTACATTAGCGGATGCTTACAATGAGCAGTTCTTC	CSASTLADAYNEQFF
TRBJ2-7	TRBV7-9	-	-	TGTGCCAGCAGCTTCGATCCCAGCACCGGGGCCTACGAGCAGTACTTC	CASSFDPSTGAYEQYF
TRBJ1-2	TRBV6-5	-	-	TGTGCCAGCAGTTCGATAGCAAACGGCTACACCTTC	CASSSIANGYTF
TRBJ2-3	TRBV5-8	-	TRBD1	TGTGCCAGCAGCCAGGGCAGGGGGCCAGATACGCAGTATTTT	CASSQGRGPDTQYF
TRBJ2-6	TRBV6-4	-	TRBD2	TGTGCCAGCAGTGAGGGTCTAGCGGGGGACGGGGCCAACGTCCTGACTTTC	CASSEGLAGDGANVLTF
TRBJ2-7	TRBV3-1/TRBV3-2	-	TRBD1	TGTGCCAGCAGCCACCATGGGACAGGGGGCAAGATGCAGTACTTC	CASSHHGTGGKMQYF
TRBJ1-2	TRBV12-3/TRBV12-4	-	-	TGTGCCAGCAGTCGGGGTAACTATGGCTACACCTTC	CASSRGNYGYTF
TRBJ2-7	TRBV7-2	-	-	TGTGCCAGCAGCTCATATCGAGACTACGAGCAGTACTTC	CASSSYRDYEQYF
TRBJ1-2	TRBV12-3/TRBV12-4	-	TRBD1	TGTGCCAGCAGTTTACAGGGGGTCTATGGCTACACCTTC	CASSLQGVYGYTF
TRBJ2-2	TRBV5-6	-	TRBD2	TGTGCCAGCAGCAGGACTAGCGGGGGCCGAAACACCGGGGAGCTGTTTTTT	CASSRTSGGRNTGELFF
TRBJ1-2	TRBV5-1	-	-	TGCGCCAGCAACGATGGCTACACCTTC	CASNDGYTF
TRBJ2-1	TRBV5-4	-	TRBD1	TGTGCCAGCAGCTCTGGGACGGGACAGTTCTACAATGAGCAGTTCTTC	CASSSGTGQFYNEQFF